This TCR beta chain was recorded in a study of a mutant IDH1 vaccine in newly diagnosed glioma (dated by TCRdb to about 2021). About the investigation overall: Patients received eight vaccinations in weeks 1, 3, 5, 7, 11, 15, 19 and 23, corresponding to visits V03 through V10. Vaccination was initiated 4-6 weeks after radiotherapy alone, or concurrently with temozolomide cycles in the chemotherapy-containing groups. Of the roughly 34 treated patients, about 62% were male and about 40% were female, and the mean age was approximately 41 years. Before enrollment, most patients had been given radiochemotherapy with temozolomide as standard therapy, while the rest had received either radiotherapy alone or temozolomide alone. Peripheral blood was drawn at six visits: V03 (baseline), V05, V07, V10, V12 and V13. Longitudinal TCRB deep sequencing was performed for 20 to 25 treated patients wherever samples were available for exploratory analyses.

The library came from the immunoSEQ multiplex PCR assay. Rearranged TCR beta chain sequences were amplified with the hsTCRB Kit following the manufacturer's protocol. An Illumina MiSeq was used to sequence the TCRB libraries. As for the original processing: The proprietary platform of the kit vendor was used for demultiplexing, trimming and gene mapping. Not all clones reach the TCRdb copy of this immuneACCESS table, which keeps in-frame sequences only. Checked studies attribute under half of the gap to unresolved V genes and leave the rest unexplained. The DNA gave D and trimming, while V, J and clone size come from that table. Across this sample there are some 40,000 clones, with 80% seen only once. The top ten hold over 12% of the sample. Study-wide findings and limitations: Immune responses induced by the vaccine were seen in around 93% of patients across multiple MHC alleles. Selection of PBMC samples for TCRB deep sequencing was based on availability. The authors noted that analyses of patient blood samples could not be reproduced because of sample limitations. Pseudoprogression seemed to be unrelated to changes in the top peripheral T cell clonotypes found by TCRB sequencing.

The CDR3 measures 16 amino acids from cysteine to phenylalanine. Here the CDR3 DNA is all that survives: 48 bases in frame from base 1. The germline V gene (reference sequence) specifies LNHNV as CDR1 and YYDKDF as CDR2. The junction carries 14 bases between V and J, which are trimmed by 3 bases and 3 bases respectively. The intended sense of this specimen's time point label: week 11, during vaccination. A 20-mer mutant IDH1 peptide at 300 micrograms in Montanide made up each vaccine dose, which was injected subcutaneously together with topical imiquimod. All donors had newly diagnosed IDH1-mutant astrocytomas of WHO grade 3 or 4 that showed loss of nuclear ATRX. The samples were drawn from NOA16, a multicentre, single-arm, open-label phase I trial in Germany that tested a mutant IDH1 peptide vaccine in humans for the first time. Genomic DNA for TCRB sequencing was extracted from EDTA blood using the DNeasy Blood and Tissue Kit.

As to this clone: Its recognized antigen is unknown. No clone much larger than this one lies a single base away; base qualities are absent.

This clonotype was sampled from a woman in her 30s with glioma. Some clones in this sample may be carry-over from other donors' samples. The sequenced sample was peripheral blood mononuclear cells (PBMCs), obtained from a glioma patient whose treatment included an IDH1 peptide vaccine. The rearranged chain carries TRBV15 and TRBJ1-4; TRBD1 might be the D gene, on 6 matching bases. The CDR3 in this case is CATSRDTGGPNEKLFF. The DNA sequence follows: TGTGCCACCAGCAGGGATACCGGGGGCCCTAATGAAAAACTGTTTTTT.